The clone carrying this T cell receptor beta chain appeared many times. Its specificity is unknown. Each diagnosis was grounded in clinical symptoms, serum thyroxine and TRAb, thyroid ultrasound, and orbital computed tomography. The authors obtained PBMCs from around 10 ml of fresh peripheral blood. The germline gives CDR1 SGHRS, CDR2 YFSETQ. The CDR3 totals 13 residues. The V and J ends lost 4 bases and 12 bases, in that order; junction bases with no gene match: 7. This sample was taken from a study of T cells in Graves' hyperthyroidism and ophthalmopathy. Study-level background: Blood from the periphery was taken at initial diagnosis, before any treatment. The study, taken as a whole, reports: Blood samples included most of the expanded thyroid clonotypes exceeding 0.001.

RNA transcripts served as the template for amplifying TCR beta CDR3 regions. A first-round RT-PCR of the TCR CDR3 used the HTBI primer set. TCRdb re-analysed the multiplex PCR reads in MiXCR, keeping a single row per CDR3 protein. This table holds about 99,000 distinct CDR3 sequences, 45% to 50% found once. The V gene is TRBV5-1, the J gene TRBJ2-1; 10 bases align to TRBD2. The source is a middle-aged man with Graves' hyperthyroidism. The sample consisted of blood. CDR3 in amino acids: CASSIAGGPGQFF. The CDR3, as DNA: TGCGCCAGCAGCATAGCGGGGGGTCCGGGGCAGTTCTTC.